Each of the 19 T cell receptor beta chains below was sequenced from the same sample in a study of OX40 agonist ivuxolimab in advanced cancers. TCRdb's table, derived via immunoSEQ multiplex PCR, lists solely in-frame clones and lacks some. The repertoire holds fewer than 65,000 clones, with about 87% as singletons. The sample was CD4+ or CD8+ T cells sorted from blood, taken in a trial of the OX40 agonist ivuxolimab. The receptor source for this set is an adult with an advanced solid tumor such as melanoma, head and neck, liver or kidney cancer.

The gene calls are TRBV25-1 and TRBJ2-6; TRBD1 matches at 10 bases. Germline assignment: CDR1 MGHDK and CDR2 SYGVNS. The J segment lost 2 bases and the V segment lost 8 bases, leaving 6 bases of the junction unmatched. This CDR3 spans 16 amino acids. CDR3 DNA: TGTGCCAGCGGGGGACAGGGGTCGACTGGGGCCAACGTCCTGACTTTC. Protein product: CASGGQGSTGANVLTF.

This clone was seen a single time. CDR3 region: CASSTTGVKTQYF. The DNA of the CDR3 is TGTGCCAGCAGTACTACAGGGGTTAAGACCCAGTACTTC. The chain couples TRBV6-5 to TRBJ2-5; 7 nucleotides align to TRBD1. V dropped 5 bases and J dropped 6; count of bases not matched to a gene: 6. CDR3 length: 13 amino acids. Germline V gene sequence: CDR1 MNHEY, CDR2 SVGAGI.

V usage is TRBV30 and J usage is TRBJ2-5; D is possibly TRBD1 (6 bases). This CDR3 contains 13 residues. V shed 0 bases and J shed 5 bases, with 10 bases lying between them. Germline-derived CDR1 and CDR2 are GTSNPN and SVGIG (reference sequence). CDR3 sequence (DNA): TGTGCCTGGAGTGTAAGGGGGTTGGAGACCCAGTACTTC. This gives the protein CAWSVRGLETQYF. Complete variable domain (other parts from reference TRBV30 and TRBJ2-5): SQTIHQWPATLVQPVGSPLSLECTVEGTSNPNLYWYRQAAGRGLQLLFYSVGIGQISSEVPQNLSASRPQDRQFILSSKKLLLSDSGFYLCAWSVRGLETQYFGPGTRLLVL.

In this sample, this clone turned up a few times. This chain links TRBV30 with TRBJ2-7; the D is unclear. V was clipped by 1 base and J by 4 bases, with 14 bases between them. The V gene's germline CDR1 is GTSNPN and CDR2 SVGIG (reference sequence). This CDR3 comprises 14 residues. As DNA, the CDR3 is TGTGCCTGGAGTGGATCCGGAGTTATTTACGAGCAGTACTTC. Amino acid sequence: CAWSGSGVIYEQYF. The variable domain in full, with the rest retrieved from reference TRBV30 and TRBJ2-7, is SQTIHQWPATLVQPVGSPLSLECTVEGTSNPNLYWYRQAAGRGLQLLFYSVGIGQISSEVPQNLSASRPQDRQFILSSKKLLLSDSGFYLCAWSGSGVIYEQYFGPGTRLTVT.

The chain joins TRBV12-5 to TRBJ2-1; D is tentatively TRBD1 or TRBD2 (5 bases each). The V gene lost 4 bases and the J gene lost 7 bases, with 23 bases spanning the gap. Germline V lookup: CDR1 LGHNT, CDR2 FRNRAP. This CDR3 contains 17 residues. CDR3 nucleotide sequence: TGTGCTAGTGGTTCACCCAGTGCGGATGTCTGGGGGAATGAGCAGTTCTTC. Its translation: CASGSPSADVWGNEQFF.

This clone was observed a handful of times. V gene TRBV6-5 combines with J gene TRBJ1-2; D uncertain. Trimming removed 5 bases at V and 2 bases at J, with 9 bases between. The CDR3 length is 13 residues. In germline, CDR1 is MNHEY, CDR2 SVGAGI. The CDR3 loop is CASSPGSNYGYTF. The CDR3 DNA reads as TGTGCCAGCAGTCCCGGGTCAAACTATGGCTACACCTTC.

The chain joins TRBV6-5 to TRBJ2-7; tentatively, D is TRBD2 (5 bases). CDR1 and CDR2 (germline): MNHEY, SVGAGI. The CDR3 covers 13 residues. The V end was cut by 6 bases, the J end by 0 bases, with 9 bases between. CDR3 amino acids: CASSRGSSYEQYF. In DNA form, the CDR3 reads TGTGCCAGCAGCCGGGGTAGCTCCTACGAGCAGTACTTC.

This sequence joins TRBV5-1 and TRBJ1-4, with D tentatively TRBD1 (5 bases). The CDR3 length is 15 residues. V was shortened by 4 bases and J by 0 bases, with 10 bases between the two germline ends. Germline V gene data show CDR1 as SGHRS and CDR2 as YFSETQ. Here the CDR3 DNA reads TGCGCCAGCAGCCGGGGGGATTCAACTAATGAAAAACTGTTTTTT. Translating gives CASSRGDSTNEKLFF.

The J gene is TRBJ1-2, the V gene TRBV25-1; D gene unclear. Trimming shortened V by 2 bases and J by 3 bases, and 7 bases separated the two germline ends. The germline V gene encodes CDR1 MGHDK and CDR2 SYGVNS. This CDR3 has 13 residues. CDR3: CASSEHGDYGYTF. The DNA of the CDR3 is TGTGCCAGCAGTGAACACGGGGACTATGGCTACACCTTC.

The rearrangement links TRBV6-5 to TRBJ2-6; tentative D call: TRBD2 (6 bases). Germline V CDR1 and CDR2: MNHEY, SVGAGI. V gave up 5 bases and J gave up 2 bases, with 10 bases separating them. This CDR3 is 15 amino acids long. The CDR3 sequence is CASSPRLAGANVLTF. The CDR3 DNA follows: TGTGCCAGCAGTCCCAGACTAGCTGGGGCCAACGTCCTGACTTTC.

The chain combines TRBV4-2 with TRBJ1-1, with 9 bases aligning to TRBD1. This CDR3 contains 15 residues. V was clipped by 5 bases and J by 1 base; unmatched bases: 5. Germline loops: CDR1 LGHNA, CDR2 YNFKEQ. The CDR3 loop reads CASSMRGQGNTEAFF. The CDR3 nucleotides are TGTGCCAGCAGCATGAGGGGACAGGGGAACACTGAAGCTTTCTTT.

V gene TRBV7-9 combines with J gene TRBJ1-1; perhaps TRBD1 as D (6 bases). The CDR3 covers 14 residues. The germline V gene encodes CDR1 SEHNR and CDR2 FQNEAQ (reference sequence). V dropped 3 bases and J dropped 5 bases, with 13 bases sitting between them. CDR3 residues: CASSLGSQGTEAFF. CDR3 sequence (DNA): TGTGCCAGCAGCTTGGGGAGCCAGGGGACTGAAGCTTTCTTT.

The J gene is TRBJ2-7, the V gene TRBV6-1; D uncertain. Germline lookup yields CDR1 MNHNS and CDR2 SASEGT. The CDR3 spans 12 residues. V was cut by 6 bases and J by 2 bases, with 8 bases left in between. In DNA form, the CDR3 reads TGTGCCAGCAGAACAGAGACCTACGAGCAGTACTTC. Translated, it gives CASRTETYEQYF.

This chain joins TRBV7-2 and TRBJ2-2; 12 positions match TRBD2. With 0 bases clipped from V and 5 bases from J, the junction kept 7 bases outside the gene matches. Germline V lookup: CDR1 SGHTA, CDR2 FQGNSA. CDR3 length: 18 amino acids. CDR3 loop: CASSLAASGGAYTGELFF. As DNA, the CDR3 is TGTGCCAGCAGCTTAGCGGCTAGCGGGGGGGCGTATACCGGGGAGCTGTTTTTT.

This sequence joins TRBV25-1 and TRBJ2-7; D is possibly TRBD1 (5 bases). The CDR3 has 14 residues. Germline V gene sequence: CDR1 MGHDK, CDR2 SYGVNS. The V end lost 2 bases, the J end lost 5 bases, and 13 bases lay between the germline ends. This CDR3 reads CASSERTRENEQYF. In DNA form, the CDR3 reads TGTGCCAGCAGTGAAAGGACCAGGGAAAACGAGCAGTACTTC.

The V and J genes are TRBV6-5 and TRBJ2-3; the D gene is possibly TRBD2 (5 bases). Trimming pared 6 bases from V and 5 bases from J, leaving 18 bases between. The CDR3 contains 15 residues. The germline CDR1 and CDR2 sequences are MNHEY and SVGAGI. The CDR3 DNA is TGTGCCAGCAGACGGCCGGCCCTCGAGGGAGATACGCAGTATTTT. This codes for CASRRPALEGDTQYF.

The genes are TRBV4-2 and TRBJ2-3; D call uncertain. The V gene's germline CDR1 is LGHNA and CDR2 YNFKEQ. CDR3 length equals 13 residues. V was trimmed by 1 base and J by 2 bases, leaving 4 bases between them. CDR3 coding DNA: TGTGCCAGCAGCCAAGGAAACACAGATACGCAGTATTTT. This encodes CASSQGNTDTQYF.

The chain joins TRBV7-3 to TRBJ2-1; TRBD2 might be the D (6 bases). Germline values: CDR1 SGHTA, CDR2 FQGTGA. Trimming removed 1 base at V and 3 bases at J, with 10 bases between. The CDR3 sequence is 15 residues long. CDR3 sequence: CASSLKAGGYNEQFF. The CDR3 region has the DNA TGTGCCAGCAGCTTAAAAGCGGGCGGCTACAATGAGCAGTTCTTC.

The chain has TRBV2 and TRBJ1-3; D gene unclear. V shed 2 bases and J shed 3 bases, with 8 bases lying between them. The CDR3 spans 14 residues. Germline V gene sequence: CDR1 SNHLY, CDR2 FYNNEI. CDR3 DNA: TGTGCCAGCAGTGAAAGCAGGAGTGGAAACACCATATATTTT. Translating it yields CASSESRSGNTIYF.